These T cell receptor beta chains were read from a single sample in a study of cytomegalovirus exposure and HLA in healthy donors. TCRdb keeps only in-frame clones here, not all; method: immunoSEQ multiplex PCR. The sample shows over 130,000 clones, 82% of them seen only once. The specimen sequenced was PBMCs. The receptors were gathered from a man aged 30 to 45 in good health and CMV-seropositive. The CDR3 runs from the conserved cysteine through the conserved F or W. Fields, in order: D gene, clone size, CDR3 length, J gene, V gene, CDR3 protein, CDR3 DNA. D genes are given only for firm matches. Size is stated for part of the rows, as once, few or many counts, or as a class when the clone is expanded.

.,.,12,TRBJ2-3,TRBV5-1,CASRGSTDTQYF,TGCGCCAGTCGGGGGAGCACAGATACGCAGTATTTT
.,.,16,TRBJ1-6,TRBV4-1,CASSHPSGERGSPLHF,TGCGCCAGCAGCCATCCTTCGGGGGAGCGGGGCTCACCCCTCCACTTT
TRBD1,.,15,TRBJ2-7,TRBV5-1,CASSANRGSQGEQYF,TGCGCCAGCAGCGCAAACAGGGGATCTCAGGGCGAGCAGTACTTC
.,.,14,TRBJ2-3,TRBV28,CASSSPSGTDTQYF,TGTGCCAGCAGTTCGCCTAGCGGCACAGATACGCAGTATTTT
.,.,14,TRBJ1-1,TRBV6-6,CASSPNGINTEAFF,TGTGCCAGCAGCCCCAACGGGATCAACACTGAAGCTTTCTTT
.,.,15,TRBJ2-5,TRBV19,CASSQKPRGVETQYF,TGTGCCAGTAGCCAAAAACCCAGGGGGGTGGAGACCCAGTACTTC
.,.,13,TRBJ1-1,TRBV7-9,CASSRGGNTEAFF,TGTGCCAGCAGCCGGGGGGGGAACACTGAAGCTTTCTTT
.,.,16,TRBJ2-5,TRBV11-3,CASSNPPPGAGETQYF,TGTGCCAGCAGCAATCCCCCACCGGGAGCGGGAGAGACCCAGTACTTC
.,.,10,TRBJ2-3,TRBV29-1,CSGGGDTQYF,TGCAGCGGAGGAGGAGATACGCAGTATTTT
.,.,13,TRBJ2-7,TRBV2,CASNRDMNYEQYF,TGTGCCAGCAACCGGGACATGAACTACGAGCAGTACTTC
TRBD1,.,15,TRBJ2-5,TRBV5-1,CASRTGGQYQETQYF,TGCGCCAGCAGGACAGGGGGCCAGTACCAAGAGACCCAGTACTTC
.,.,15,TRBJ2-4,TRBV28,CASTLTGLAKNIQYF,TGTGCCAGCACTCTTACAGGGCTTGCCAAAAACATTCAGTACTTC
.,.,15,TRBJ1-2,TRBV7-9,CASSWMDSHNYGYTF,TGTGCCAGCAGCTGGATGGACAGTCATAACTATGGCTACACCTTC
.,.,20,TRBJ2-3,TRBV5-1,CASSLGQGAPGGRARDTQYF,TGCGCCAGCAGCTTGGGACAGGGGGCGCCAGGCGGGAGGGCCAGAGATACGCAGTATTTT
TRBD2,.,16,TRBJ2-1,TRBV28,CASSLGTSGPHNEQFF,TGTGCCAGCAGTTTGGGGACTAGCGGGCCTCACAATGAGCAGTTCTTC
.,once,16,TRBJ2-1,TRBV9,CASSPQSRVNYNEQFF,TGTGCCAGCAGCCCCCAGTCGAGGGTTAACTACAATGAGCAGTTCTTC
.,.,14,TRBJ1-1,TRBV27,CASSFGGQGTEAFF,TGTGCCAGCAGTTTTGGCGGACAAGGCACTGAAGCTTTCTTT
.,few,14,TRBJ2-7,TRBV25-1,CASSDLDGTYEQYF,TGTGCCAGCAGTGACCTAGACGGTACCTACGAGCAGTACTTC
TRBD1,.,15,TRBJ1-2,TRBV5-1,CASSPGQGEGNGYTF,TGCGCCAGCAGCCCAGGACAGGGGGAGGGCAACGGCTACACCTTC
TRBD1,once,14,TRBJ1-1,TRBV28,CAIGTGGLNTEAFF,TGTGCCATTGGGACAGGGGGATTGAACACTGAAGCTTTCTTT
TRBD2,.,19,TRBJ2-3,TRBV7-6,CASSSGTSGRAGWTDTQYF,TGTGCCAGCAGCTCCGGGACTAGCGGGAGGGCGGGATGGACAGATACGCAGTATTTT
.,.,12,TRBJ1-2,TRBV2,CASSGGTYGYTF,TGTGCCAGCAGCGGCGGGACCTATGGCTACACCTTC
.,.,13,TRBJ2-3,TRBV7-2,CASSPQVGDTQYF,TGTGCCAGCAGCCCCCAGGTAGGAGATACGCAGTATTTT
.,.,13,TRBJ2-5,TRBV7-6,CASSWEVRETQYF,TGTGCCAGCAGCTGGGAGGTTCGAGAGACCCAGTACTTC
.,.,14,TRBJ2-7,TRBV4-1,CASSQEVVARLQYF,TGCGCCAGCAGCCAAGAGGTTGTGGCTAGACTGCAGTACTTC
.,.,14,TRBJ2-3,TRBV4-2,CASSPASARDTQYF,TGTGCCAGCAGCCCGGCTAGCGCCCGGGATACGCAGTATTTT
TRBD1,.,16,TRBJ2-3,TRBV2,CASSETGQGRIDTQYF,TGTGCCAGCAGTGAAACCGGACAGGGTCGGATAGATACGCAGTATTTT
TRBD1,few,15,TRBJ2-7,TRBV28,CASYGQGASDYEQYF,TGTGCCAGTTATGGACAGGGGGCCTCCGATTACGAGCAGTACTTC
.,.,18,TRBJ1-2,TRBV28,CASSFVVGLRGKNYGYTF,TGTGCCAGCAGTTTCGTAGTAGGGCTACGCGGGAAAAACTATGGCTACACCTTC
TRBD1,.,16,TRBJ1-5,TRBV28,CASRRTGVYSNQPQHF,TGTGCCAGCAGAAGAACAGGGGTATATAGCAATCAGCCCCAGCATTTT
TRBD2,.,16,TRBJ2-2,TRBV10-3,CAISVGTSGVGGELFF,TGTGCCATCAGTGTGGGGACTAGCGGGGTTGGCGGGGAGCTGTTTTTT
.,.,16,TRBJ2-2,TRBV10-2,CASSELRTRGTGELFF,TGCGCCAGCAGTGAGCTCAGGACGCGGGGCACCGGGGAGCTGTTTTTT
.,.,14,TRBJ1-6,TRBV7-9,CASSSDGGVRPLHF,TGTGCCAGCAGTTCCGACGGAGGGGTGAGACCCCTCCACTTT
.,once,12,TRBJ2-3,TRBV9,CASSHGTDTQYF,TGTGCCAGCAGCCATGGCACAGATACGCAGTATTTT
.,.,16,TRBJ2-2,TRBV18,CASSQPGFLDTGELFF,TGTGCCAGCTCTCAACCAGGGTTTTTGGACACCGGGGAGCTGTTTTTT
.,.,13,TRBJ1-2,TRBV2,CASSLTGYYGYTF,TGTGCCAGCAGCCTGACAGGCTACTATGGCTACACCTTC
TRBD2,.,15,TRBJ2-5,TRBV5-1,CASSAGLAGQETQYF,TGCGCCAGCAGCGCCGGACTAGCGGGGCAAGAGACCCAGTACTTC
TRBD1,.,12,TRBJ1-2,TRBV30,CAWSRQGDGYTF,TGTGCCTGGAGCAGACAGGGTGATGGCTACACCTTC
.,.,15,TRBJ2-2,TRBV9,CASSPRGASTGELFF,TGTGCCAGCAGCCCTCGGGGGGCGAGCACCGGGGAGCTGTTTTTT
TRBD2,.,18,TRBJ2-5,TRBV9,CASSLGTSGSVNVETQYF,TGTGCCAGCAGCCTTGGGACTAGCGGGAGCGTTAATGTGGAGACCCAGTACTTC
TRBD1,.,15,TRBJ1-2,TRBV5-1,CASSWGQEANYGYTF,TGCGCCAGCAGCTGGGGACAGGAAGCTAACTATGGCTACACCTTC
.,.,13,TRBJ2-2,TRBV7-3,CASSPHGGGELFF,TGTGCCAGCAGCCCTCACGGAGGCGGGGAGCTGTTTTTT
.,.,14,TRBJ2-1,TRBV7-9,CASSLAGGQDEQFF,TGTGCCAGCAGCTTAGCGGGAGGTCAGGATGAGCAGTTCTTC
.,.,14,TRBJ2-2,TRBV13,CASSEDSYTGELFF,TGTGCCAGCAGCGAGGACAGTTACACCGGGGAGCTGTTTTTT
.,.,15,TRBJ2-4,TRBV5-4,CASSLGGSMGNIQYF,TGTGCCAGCAGCTTGGGCGGGTCGATGGGGAACATTCAGTACTTC
.,.,13,TRBJ2-5,TRBV5-4,CASSEGAQETQYF,TGTGCCAGCAGCGAGGGCGCGCAAGAGACCCAGTACTTC
.,.,14,TRBJ1-4,TRBV28,CASASGQSLEKLFF,TGTGCCAGCGCTTCTGGACAGAGCCTTGAAAAACTGTTTTTT
TRBD1,.,14,TRBJ1-2,TRBV15,CATSSNTGAVGYTF,TGTGCCACCAGCAGCAATACAGGGGCGGTTGGCTACACCTTC
TRBD2,.,16,TRBJ2-7,TRBV11-2,CASSLWGTSVAYEQYF,TGTGCCAGCAGCTTATGGGGGACTAGCGTTGCCTACGAGCAGTACTTC
.,.,14,TRBJ2-1,TRBV5-5,CASSPGGAYNEQFF,TGTGCCAGCAGCCCTGGGGGGGCTTACAATGAGCAGTTCTTC
.,.,14,TRBJ1-1,TRBV5-4,CASSVTGDNTEAFF,TGTGCCAGCAGCGTTACAGGAGATAACACTGAAGCTTTCTTT
TRBD1,.,14,TRBJ1-1,TRBV10-3,CAITGQGSNTEAFF,TGTGCCATCACAGGACAGGGATCTAACACTGAAGCTTTCTTT
.,.,15,TRBJ1-3,TRBV28,CASSPLGGAGNTIYF,TGTGCCAGCAGTCCCCTGGGGGGGGCTGGAAACACCATATATTTT
.,.,19,TRBJ2-2,TRBV7-9,CASSPFAVVELELDGELFF,TGTGCCAGCAGCCCGTTTGCAGTAGTCGAACTGGAGCTCGACGGGGAGCTGTTTTTT
.,once,17,TRBJ2-1,TRBV15,CATSTPKQTRGYNEQFF,TGTGCCACCAGCACCCCCAAACAGACTAGGGGATACAATGAGCAGTTCTTC
TRBD2,.,15,TRBJ2-5,TRBV5-4,CASSFRLAGEETQYF,TGTGCCAGCAGCTTCCGACTAGCGGGGGAAGAGACCCAGTACTTC
.,.,15,TRBJ2-2,TRBV6-5,CASSSGLASTGELFF,TGTGCCAGCAGTAGTGGATTAGCTTCCACCGGGGAGCTGTTTTTT